The 14 T cell receptor beta chains given below trace back to one sample, sequenced in a study of T cell responses to AZD1222 COVID-19 vaccine. The data were produced by immunoSEQ multiplex PCR, yet TCRdb's version contains in-frame clones alone and is incomplete. The sample lists 130,000 or so clones; more than 90% were seen once. The material was peripheral blood, obtained 28 days after the second AZD1222 dose. The origin of the receptors is an adult who received the AZD1222 COVID-19 vaccine.

The V gene is TRBV6-5, the J gene TRBJ2-1; 7 bases align to TRBD2. Germline V gene data show CDR1 as MNHEY and CDR2 as SVGAGI. CDR3 length: 15 amino acids. The V gene end was trimmed by 7 bases and the J gene end by 3 bases; junction bases not matched to a gene: 9. Written as DNA, the CDR3 is TGTGCCAGCATCGGGGTAGCGGGTCGCTACAATGAGCAGTTCTTC. Protein sequence: CASIGVAGRYNEQFF.

The chain joins TRBV3-1 (or the pseudogene TRBV3-2) to TRBJ2-1; 7 nucleotides align to TRBD1. Germline CDR1 LGHDT, CDR2 YNNKEL (reference sequence). The CDR3 is made up of 13 amino acids. The V gene end was trimmed by 3 bases and the J gene end by 10 bases; junction bases not matched to a gene: 6. CDR3 in DNA: TGTGCCAGCAGCCAGGACAGGTGGAACGAGCAGTTCTTC. It is translated as CASSQDRWNEQFF.

This clone occurred once. The chain combines TRBV30 with TRBJ1-5, with D tentatively TRBD1 (5 bases). Looked up from germline, CDR1 is GTSNPN and CDR2 is SVGIG (reference sequence). Trimming took 2 bases from V and 0 from J, leaving 14 bases between them. The CDR3 covers 16 residues. CDR3: CAWSPGGANSNQPQHF. For the CDR3, the DNA is TGTGCCTGGAGTCCCGGAGGGGCAAATAGCAATCAGCCCCAGCATTTT.

This chain connects TRBV27 to TRBJ1-2; D unresolved. CDR3 length: 13 amino acids. Germline CDR1 is MNHEY and CDR2 is SMNVEV (reference sequence). The germline V and J ends were trimmed by 4 bases and 7 bases, with 13 bases remaining between them. CDR3 region: CASSSGPNGGYTF. In nucleotides, the CDR3 is TGTGCCAGCAGTTCAGGCCCCAATGGTGGCTACACCTTC.

The J gene is TRBJ1-2, the V gene TRBV7-9; no clear D gene. The length of the CDR3 is 16 residues. The V gene's germline CDR1 is SEHNR and CDR2 FQNEAQ (reference sequence). Trimming took off 0 bases at V and 4 bases at J, with 15 bases between the two ends. This chain's CDR3 is CASSLAGPIIGYGYTF. In DNA, the CDR3 is TGTGCCAGCAGCTTAGCGGGTCCCATTATAGGCTATGGCTACACCTTC. The full variable domain, rest sourced from reference TRBV7-9 and TRBJ1-2, is DTGVSQNPRHKITKRGQNVTFRCDPISEHNRLYWYRQTLGQGPEFLTYFQNEAQLEKSRLLSDRFSAERPKGSFSTLEIQRTEQGDSAMYLCASSLAGPIIGYGYTFGSGTRLTVV.

The rearrangement joins TRBV5-1 to TRBJ1-5; D not resolved. From germline, CDR1 is SGHRS and CDR2 YFSETQ. Trimming removed 0 bases at V and 1 base at J, with 8 bases between. This CDR3 contains 15 residues. The CDR3 sequence is CASSLEGTSNQPQHF. The CDR3 DNA reads as TGCGCCAGCAGCTTGGAGGGCACCAGCAATCAGCCCCAGCATTTT.

This clone occurred once. The chain uses TRBV7-9 and TRBJ1-2; D not certain. Germline V lookup: CDR1 SEHNR, CDR2 FQNEAQ (reference sequence). Trimming stripped 3 bases from V and 2 bases from J, with 7 bases between. The CDR3 covers 13 residues. The chain's CDR3 is CASSFGENYGYTF. CDR3 nucleotide sequence: TGTGCCAGCAGCTTTGGGGAAAACTATGGCTACACCTTC.

The chain employs TRBV11-2 and TRBJ2-3; D uncertain. Trimming pared 0 bases from V and 6 bases from J, leaving 10 bases between. Germline V CDR1 and CDR2: SGHAT, FQNNGV. The CDR3 covers 14 residues. The CDR3, as DNA: TGTGCCAGCAGCTTAGAAAACTTTTCGGATACGCAGTATTTT. Amino acids: CASSLENFSDTQYF. The full variable domain, completed using reference TRBV11-2 and TRBJ2-3, is EAGVAQSPRYKIIEKRQSVAFWCNPISGHATLYWYQQILGQGPKLLIQFQNNGVVDDSQLPKDRFSAERLKGVDSTLKIQPAKLEDSAVYLCASSLENFSDTQYFGPGTRLTVL.

This clone was seen only once. The chain combines TRBV18 with TRBJ2-1; perhaps TRBD1 as D (7 bases). The CDR3 extends over 16 amino acids. The germline V gene has CDR1 KGHSH and CDR2 LQKENI. Deletions cut 2 bases from V and 0 bases from J, with 11 bases between. This CDR3 is CASSPRGDSSYNEQFF. The CDR3, as DNA: TGTGCCAGCTCACCAAGGGGGGACAGCTCCTACAATGAGCAGTTCTTC.

This clone was seen once. The J gene is TRBJ2-1, the V gene TRBV7-9, with TRBD2 identical over 10 bases. CDR3 length: 16 amino acids. Trimming took 4 bases from V and 5 from J; bases not matched to a gene: 8. Germline CDR1 reads SEHNR; CDR2 reads FQNEAQ (reference sequence). The CDR3, as DNA: TGTGCCAGCAGCTCCCCGACTAGCGGGCCGAACAATGAGCAGTTCTTC. Protein product: CASSSPTSGPNNEQFF.

The chain recombines TRBV7-9 with TRBJ2-7; possible D gene TRBD1, 6 bases. V was pared by 1 base and J by 5 bases, with 12 bases between. In germline, CDR1 is SEHNR, CDR2 FQNEAQ (reference sequence). This CDR3 is built from 14 residues. CDR3 sequence: CASSLVMDSHEQYF. DNA for the CDR3: TGTGCCAGCAGCTTAGTGATGGACAGTCACGAGCAGTACTTC. Variable domain in full (rest from reference TRBV7-9 and TRBJ2-7): DTGVSQNPRHKITKRGQNVTFRCDPISEHNRLYWYRQTLGQGPEFLTYFQNEAQLEKSRLLSDRFSAERPKGSFSTLEIQRTEQGDSAMYLCASSLVMDSHEQYFGPGTRLTVT.

This chain connects TRBV24-1 to TRBJ1-2, with D possibly being TRBD1 (5 bases). The length of the CDR3 is 12 residues. The V end lost 2 bases, the J end lost 7 bases, and 7 bases lay between the germline ends. Germline values: CDR1 KGHDR, CDR2 SFDVKD. The CDR3 sequence is CATSDWQGGYTF. Written as DNA, the CDR3 is TGTGCCACCAGTGATTGGCAGGGTGGCTACACCTTC.

The rearrangement links TRBV27 to TRBJ2-2, with D perhaps being TRBD1 or TRBD2 (6 bases each). V lost 8 bases and J 6 bases, leaving 16 bases between the germline ends. This CDR3 has 14 residues. Germline lookup yields CDR1 MNHEY and CDR2 SMNVEV (reference sequence). Written as DNA, the CDR3 is TGTGCCAGCCGCCCCGGGGGCGTGGCCGGGGAGCTGTTTTTT. It encodes CASRPGGVAGELFF.

The V and J genes are TRBV6-5 and TRBJ1-1; D is ambiguous. Trimming shortened V by 2 bases and J by 0 bases, and 7 bases separated the two germline ends. The CDR3 is 14 residues long. CDR1 and CDR2 from the germline V gene are MNHEY and SVGAGI. The CDR3 spells CASSYGRMNTEAFF. The CDR3, as DNA: TGTGCCAGCAGTTACGGACGGATGAACACTGAAGCTTTCTTT.